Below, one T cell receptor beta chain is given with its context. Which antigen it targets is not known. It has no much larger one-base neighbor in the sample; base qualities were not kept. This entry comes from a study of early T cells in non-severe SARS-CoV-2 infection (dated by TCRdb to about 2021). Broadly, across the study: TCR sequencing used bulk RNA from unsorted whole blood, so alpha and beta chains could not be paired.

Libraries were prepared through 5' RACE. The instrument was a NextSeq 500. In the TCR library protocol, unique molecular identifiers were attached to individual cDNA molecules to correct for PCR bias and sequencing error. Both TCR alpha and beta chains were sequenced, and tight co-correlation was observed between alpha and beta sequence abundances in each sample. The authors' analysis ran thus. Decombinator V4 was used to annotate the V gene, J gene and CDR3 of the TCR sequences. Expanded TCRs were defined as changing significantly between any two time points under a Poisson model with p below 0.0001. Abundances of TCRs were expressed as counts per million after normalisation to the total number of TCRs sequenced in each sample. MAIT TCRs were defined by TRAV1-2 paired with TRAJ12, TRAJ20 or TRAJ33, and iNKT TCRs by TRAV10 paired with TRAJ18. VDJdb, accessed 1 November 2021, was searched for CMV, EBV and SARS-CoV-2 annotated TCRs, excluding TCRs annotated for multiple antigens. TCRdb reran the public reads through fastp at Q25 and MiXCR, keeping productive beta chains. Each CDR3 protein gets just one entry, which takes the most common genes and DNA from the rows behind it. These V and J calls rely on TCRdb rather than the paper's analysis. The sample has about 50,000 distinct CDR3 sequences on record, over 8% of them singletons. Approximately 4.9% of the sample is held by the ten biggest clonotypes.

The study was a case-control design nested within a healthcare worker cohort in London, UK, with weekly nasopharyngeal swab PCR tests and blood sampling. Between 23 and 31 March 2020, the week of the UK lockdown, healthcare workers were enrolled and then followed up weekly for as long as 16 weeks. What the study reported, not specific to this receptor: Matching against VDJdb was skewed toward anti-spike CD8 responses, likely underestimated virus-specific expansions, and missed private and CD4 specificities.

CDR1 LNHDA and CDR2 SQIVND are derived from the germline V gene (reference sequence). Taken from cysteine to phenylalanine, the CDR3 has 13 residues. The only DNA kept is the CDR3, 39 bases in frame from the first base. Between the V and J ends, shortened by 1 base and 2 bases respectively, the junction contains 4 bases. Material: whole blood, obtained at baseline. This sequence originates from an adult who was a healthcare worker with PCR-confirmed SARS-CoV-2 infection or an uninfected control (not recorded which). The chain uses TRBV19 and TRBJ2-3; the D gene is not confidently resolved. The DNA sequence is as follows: TGTGCCAGTAGTATAGCAAACACAGATACGCAGTATTTT. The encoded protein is CASSIANTDTQYF.